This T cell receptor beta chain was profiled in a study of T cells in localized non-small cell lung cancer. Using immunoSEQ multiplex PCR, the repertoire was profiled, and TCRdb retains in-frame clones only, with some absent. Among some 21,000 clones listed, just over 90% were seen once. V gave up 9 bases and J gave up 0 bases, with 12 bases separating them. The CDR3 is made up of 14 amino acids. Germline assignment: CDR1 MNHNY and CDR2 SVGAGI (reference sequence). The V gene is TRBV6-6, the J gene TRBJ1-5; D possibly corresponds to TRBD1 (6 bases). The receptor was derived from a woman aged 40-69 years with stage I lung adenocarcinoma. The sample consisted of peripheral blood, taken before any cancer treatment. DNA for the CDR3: TGTGCCAGTCGCGGGACAAATAGCAATCAGCCCCAGCATTTT. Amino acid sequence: CASRGTNSNQPQHF.